The clone carrying this TCR beta chain was seen at least ten times. Its antigen remains unknown. This entry comes from a study of immune heterogeneity within non-small cell lung tumors. Study-wide context: Classification of the tumors gave a handful of squamous cell carcinomas, around nine non-squamous carcinomas and 1 not otherwise specified.

Study outcomes and limitations: Between individual patients, the high-frequency T-cell receptor beta clonotypes largely differed. The study found identical dominant CDR3 beta clonotypes recurring across tumor sites within a patient, alongside site-unique high-frequency clones.

The TCR beta CDR3 region was amplified by multiplex PCR employing 32 V and 13 J primers. TCRdb re-called the multiplex PCR reads through MiXCR, storing one row per CDR3 protein. The sample lists around 4,200 distinct CDR3 sequences; 24% were seen once. Template input, which was bulk tumor genomic DNA, totaled roughly 540 ng per sample. Several biopsies per primary tumor, spaced far apart, were taken during surgery. With untreated, newly diagnosed non-small cell lung cancer, the patients went on to undergo curative surgery. It was newly diagnosed non-small cell lung cancer patients having surgery with curative intent who served as donors. In germline, CDR1 is SGHKS, CDR2 YYEKEE (reference sequence). This CDR3 is built from 16 residues. V was shortened by 0 bases and J by 3 bases, with 15 bases between the two germline ends.

The sample consisted of lung tumor tissue. This TCR was recovered from a man over 45 with non-small cell lung cancer. The chain uses TRBV5-5 and TRBJ1-1; no clear D gene. The CDR3 sequence: CASSLVPHLRDTEAFF. In DNA, the CDR3 is TGTGCCAGCAGCTTGGTACCCCATTTAAGGGACACTGAAGCTTTCTTT.